A selection of T cell receptor beta chains follows, all from one sample in a study of blood T cell repertoires in COVID-19. Sequencing was performed with immunoSEQ multiplex PCR; in TCRdb, only in-frame clones are kept and a portion is missing. The sample holds around 110,000 clones; approximately 90% are singletons and the top ten take less than 2%. The sample taken for sequencing was peripheral blood. These receptors originate from a human donor with active COVID-19. The donor label of this sample is uncertain. Both conserved end residues are part of each CDR3. Each record gives: V gene, D gene, J gene, CDR3 DNA, CDR3 protein. D genes are given only for firm matches.

TRBV28	NA	TRBJ1-2	TGTGCCAGCAGTTTACCCCAACTTGGCTACACCTTC	CASSLPQLGYTF
TRBV30	TRBD1	TRBJ1-5	TGTGCCTGGAGTGTAGTGACAGGGAATCAGCCCCAGCATTTT	CAWSVVTGNQPQHF
TRBV5-6	TRBD1	TRBJ1-2	TGTGCCAGCAGCCCCAGGGGGAGTGCCTATGGCTACACCTTC	CASSPRGSAYGYTF
TRBV28	NA	TRBJ1-4	TGTGCCAGCAGACCGACAGTTCCTACGACTAATGAAAAACTGTTTTTT	CASRPTVPTTNEKLFF
TRBV4-3	TRBD1	TRBJ2-3	TGCGCCAGCAGCGTCCGTCCCGGGACAGGCACAGATACGCAGTATTTT	CASSVRPGTGTDTQYF
TRBV6-2/TRBV6-3	NA	TRBJ1-2	TGTGCCAGCAGTTACGGGCAGGCCCCGATGCCGACCTTC	CASSYGQAPMPTF
TRBV25-1	TRBD1	TRBJ1-2	TGTGCCAGCAGTCTTGGACAGGGGCCGCGGCACTATGGCTACACCTTC	CASSLGQGPRHYGYTF
TRBV28	TRBD1	TRBJ2-7	TGTGCCAGCCGGGACAGGGGGCTAGGAGAGCAGTACTTC	CASRDRGLGEQYF
TRBV29-1	NA	TRBJ2-3	TGCAGCGTTGCCCCAGGGGCGGGAGGCACAGATACGCAGTATTTT	CSVAPGAGGTDTQYF
TRBV6-6	NA	TRBJ2-5	TGTGCCAGCAGACCAACGTCGGGGTCCCAGTACTTC	CASRPTSGSQYF
TRBV4-3	NA	TRBJ2-2	TGCGCCAGCAGGTATAGCGGGAACACCGGGGAGCTGTTTTTT	CASRYSGNTGELFF
TRBV14	NA	TRBJ2-7	TGTGCCAGCAGCCAATCAGGAAGCCTTGGGCAGTACTTC	CASSQSGSLGQYF
TRBV4-1	TRBD1	TRBJ2-7	TGCGCCAGCAGCCAGACAGGGGGCAATTACGAGCAGTACTTC	CASSQTGGNYEQYF
TRBV7-9	TRBD2	TRBJ2-5	TGTGCCAGCAGCTTAGTTCTCCGGACTAGCGGGATAAAGACCCAGTACTTC	CASSLVLRTSGIKTQYF
TRBV7-2	NA	TRBJ2-3	TGTGCCAGCAGCTTCAGGGTAGCAGATACGCAGTATTTT	CASSFRVADTQYF
TRBV4-3	NA	TRBJ2-7	TGCGCCAGCAGCCAAAAGCCCGGACGGGATGCCGTGCAGTACTTC	CASSQKPGRDAVQYF
TRBV15	TRBD1	TRBJ2-7	TGTGCCACCAGCAGCGGGACAGGGTCCTACGAGCAGTACTTC	CATSSGTGSYEQYF
TRBV10-1	TRBD1	TRBJ2-5	TGCGCCAGCAGTTTTCCCCGACAGGGGGCTGAGACCCAGTACTTC	CASSFPRQGAETQYF